In its sample, the clone carrying this T cell receptor beta chain was seen once. Its matching antigen is unknown. The record originates from a study of OX40 agonist ivuxolimab in advanced cancers. Across the whole study: Patients were dosed with the agonistic anti-OX40 (CD134) antibody ivuxolimab. Findings and limits, study-wide: In the expanded peripheral T cells, antigen specificity was never determined.

The length of the CDR3 is 14 residues. The germline V gene has CDR1 SGHRS and CDR2 YFSETQ. V dropped 0 bases and J dropped 3 bases, with 6 bases sitting between them. Blood sampling took place at baseline, cycle 4 day 1, and cycle 7 day 1. The protocol was immunoSEQ multiplex PCR, while the TCRdb copy is restricted to in-frame clones and leaves out a portion. The sample lists 60,000 to 85,000 clones; approximately 87% were seen once. Source: CD4+ or CD8+ T cells sorted from blood, taken in a trial of the OX40 agonist ivuxolimab. This chain connects TRBV5-1 to TRBJ2-2; D unresolved. This TCR derives from an adult with an advanced solid tumor such as melanoma, head and neck, liver or kidney cancer. CDR3 amino acids: CASSLGLDTGELFF. The DNA for the CDR3 is TGCGCCAGCAGCTTGGGGTTGGACACCGGGGAGCTGTTTTTT.